A selection of T cell receptor beta chains follows, all from one sample in a study of blood T cell repertoires in COVID-19. Method: immunoSEQ multiplex PCR; TCRdb's copy keeps in-frame clones and lacks some. Of 45,000 to 50,000 clones detected, around nine tenths appear once; the ten largest clones hold almost 8%. The sample was peripheral blood. All receptors derive from a man in his fifties or sixties with acute or convalescent COVID-19. The CDR3 runs from the conserved cysteine through the conserved F or W. The order of the fields is CDR3 protein, CDR3 DNA, V gene, J gene, D gene, clone size. The D gene is left open where the match is weak. The size field is filled for only some rows; it gives once, few, many or a size class.

CDR3aa: CASSVGADYEQFF
CDR3nt: TGTGCCAGCAGCGTAGGGGCAGATTATGAGCAGTTCTTC
v_gene: TRBV9
j_gene: TRBJ2-1
d_gene: .
abundance: few

CDR3aa: CASSVGTSSGTDTQYF
CDR3nt: TGTGCCAGCAGCGTAGGGACTAGCAGCGGCACAGATACGCAGTATTTT
v_gene: TRBV9
j_gene: TRBJ2-3
d_gene: TRBD2
abundance: .

CDR3aa: CASSEARAGGPYFVYEQYF
CDR3nt: TGTGCCAGCAGTGAAGCTCGAGCGGGAGGGCCCTACTTTGTCTACGAGCAGTACTTC
v_gene: TRBV6-1
j_gene: TRBJ2-7
d_gene: TRBD2
abundance: few

CDR3aa: CASSLYRAPDYYGYTF
CDR3nt: TGTGCCAGCAGCTTGTACAGGGCGCCCGATTACTATGGCTACACCTTC
v_gene: TRBV5-4
j_gene: TRBJ1-2
d_gene: .
abundance: .

CDR3aa: CASTAGITGELFF
CDR3nt: TGTGCCTCGACCGCGGGTATCACCGGGGAGCTGTTTTTT
v_gene: TRBV12-3/TRBV12-4
j_gene: TRBJ2-2
d_gene: .
abundance: .

CDR3aa: CASSLSGAPNEQYF
CDR3nt: TGCGCCAGCAGTCTCAGCGGTGCGCCTAACGAGCAGTACTTC
v_gene: TRBV10-1
j_gene: TRBJ2-7
d_gene: .
abundance: .

CDR3aa: CAISATGENTEAFF
CDR3nt: TGTGCCATCAGTGCGACGGGAGAGAACACTGAAGCTTTCTTT
v_gene: TRBV10-3
j_gene: TRBJ1-1
d_gene: .
abundance: .

CDR3aa: CASSQVLGSYEQYF
CDR3nt: TGTGCCAGCAGCCAAGTCCTCGGTTCCTACGAGCAGTACTTC
v_gene: TRBV3-1/TRBV3-2
j_gene: TRBJ2-7
d_gene: .
abundance: .

CDR3aa: CASSLLAGSNQPQHF
CDR3nt: TGTGCCAGCAGTTTATTGGCAGGGTCCAATCAGCCCCAGCATTTT
v_gene: TRBV28
j_gene: TRBJ1-5
d_gene: .
abundance: .

CDR3aa: CASSLVNNNQPQHF
CDR3nt: TGTGCCAGCAGCTTAGTGAACAATAATCAGCCCCAGCATTTT
v_gene: TRBV7-2
j_gene: TRBJ1-5
d_gene: .
abundance: .

CDR3aa: CASSVTGVFYTF
CDR3nt: TGTGCCAGCAGTGTGACAGGGGTTTTCTACACCTTC
v_gene: TRBV25-1
j_gene: TRBJ1-2
d_gene: TRBD1
abundance: .

CDR3aa: CASSIPDRGEQYF
CDR3nt: TGTGCCAGTAGTATTCCGGACAGGGGGGAGCAGTACTTC
v_gene: TRBV19
j_gene: TRBJ2-7
d_gene: TRBD1
abundance: .

CDR3aa: CASSQGHGLGDEQFF
CDR3nt: TGTGCCAGCAGCCAGGGACACGGGTTAGGAGATGAGCAGTTCTTC
v_gene: TRBV3-1/TRBV3-2
j_gene: TRBJ2-1
d_gene: .
abundance: .

CDR3aa: CASTPRGSADNEQFF
CDR3nt: TGTGCCAGCACCCCCAGGGGATCAGCGGACAATGAGCAGTTCTTC
v_gene: TRBV7-2
j_gene: TRBJ2-1
d_gene: .
abundance: few

CDR3aa: CASSRLTGTEAFF
CDR3nt: TGTGCCAGCAGCCGATTGACTGGCACTGAAGCTTTCTTT
v_gene: TRBV7-9
j_gene: TRBJ1-1
d_gene: .
abundance: .

CDR3aa: CASSFPGGGMNTEAFF
CDR3nt: TGTGCCAGCAGCTTCCCAGGGGGCGGCATGAACACTGAAGCTTTCTTT
v_gene: TRBV5-6
j_gene: TRBJ1-1
d_gene: TRBD1
abundance: .

CDR3aa: CASSDRGGDTQYF
CDR3nt: TGTGCCAGCAGCGACAGGGGCGGAGATACGCAGTATTTT
v_gene: TRBV9
j_gene: TRBJ2-3
d_gene: TRBD1
abundance: .

CDR3aa: CASSPAGDSEQFF
CDR3nt: TGTGCCAGCAGCCCGGCCGGGGACAGTGAGCAGTTCTTC
v_gene: TRBV5-5
j_gene: TRBJ2-1
d_gene: TRBD1
abundance: once

CDR3aa: CSVESSTDTQYF
CDR3nt: TGCAGCGTTGAGTCTAGCACAGATACGCAGTATTTT
v_gene: TRBV29-1
j_gene: TRBJ2-3
d_gene: .
abundance: .

CDR3aa: CASSPLGGHTEAFF
CDR3nt: TGTGCCAGCAGTCCACTCGGGGGTCACACTGAAGCTTTCTTT
v_gene: TRBV5-4
j_gene: TRBJ1-1
d_gene: .
abundance: .

CDR3aa: CASRPDRGLSYEQYF
CDR3nt: TGCGCCAGCAGACCCGACAGGGGGCTATCCTACGAGCAGTACTTC
v_gene: TRBV5-1
j_gene: TRBJ2-7
d_gene: TRBD1
abundance: once

CDR3aa: CASGGDRPNEQFF
CDR3nt: TGTGCTAGTGGGGGGGACAGACCCAATGAGCAGTTCTTC
v_gene: TRBV12-5
j_gene: TRBJ2-1
d_gene: TRBD1
abundance: .

CDR3aa: CATSGLRDGYTF
CDR3nt: TGTGCCACCAGTGGCCTCAGGGATGGCTACACCTTC
v_gene: TRBV24-1
j_gene: TRBJ1-2
d_gene: .
abundance: .

CDR3aa: CASSPMGRQNQPQHF
CDR3nt: TGTGCCAGCAGCCCAATGGGCCGGCAAAATCAGCCCCAGCATTTT
v_gene: TRBV7-2
j_gene: TRBJ1-5
d_gene: .
abundance: .

CDR3aa: CASSLLLLQLQAGPTGDEQFF
CDR3nt: TGCGCCAGCAGCCTCCTTTTACTTCAACTCCAAGCGGGACCCACCGGCGATGAGCAGTTCTTC
v_gene: TRBV5-1
j_gene: TRBJ2-1
d_gene: TRBD2
abundance: .

CDR3aa: CASSVGSPSNEKLFF
CDR3nt: TGTGCCAGCAGCGTAGGGTCCCCTAGTAATGAAAAACTGTTTTTT
v_gene: TRBV9
j_gene: TRBJ1-4
d_gene: .
abundance: .

CDR3aa: CASSFGTGFGYTF
CDR3nt: TGTGCCAGCAGTTTCGGGACAGGGTTTGGCTACACCTTC
v_gene: TRBV12-3/TRBV12-4
j_gene: TRBJ1-2
d_gene: TRBD1
abundance: .

CDR3aa: CASSGRQLAYEQYF
CDR3nt: TGTGCCAGCAGCGGGAGACAACTAGCCTACGAGCAGTACTTC
v_gene: TRBV14
j_gene: TRBJ2-7
d_gene: .
abundance: .

CDR3aa: CSVGTGTTNEKLFF
CDR3nt: TGCAGCGTGGGGACAGGCACAACTAATGAAAAACTGTTTTTT
v_gene: TRBV29-1
j_gene: TRBJ1-4
d_gene: TRBD1
abundance: .

CDR3aa: CAIREQGTNTEAFF
CDR3nt: TGTGCCATCAGGGAACAGGGGACGAACACTGAAGCTTTCTTT
v_gene: TRBV10-3
j_gene: TRBJ1-1
d_gene: TRBD1
abundance: .

CDR3aa: CASSSVNTEAFF
CDR3nt: TGTGCCAGCAGCTCAGTGAACACTGAAGCTTTCTTT
v_gene: TRBV6-5
j_gene: TRBJ1-1
d_gene: .
abundance: .